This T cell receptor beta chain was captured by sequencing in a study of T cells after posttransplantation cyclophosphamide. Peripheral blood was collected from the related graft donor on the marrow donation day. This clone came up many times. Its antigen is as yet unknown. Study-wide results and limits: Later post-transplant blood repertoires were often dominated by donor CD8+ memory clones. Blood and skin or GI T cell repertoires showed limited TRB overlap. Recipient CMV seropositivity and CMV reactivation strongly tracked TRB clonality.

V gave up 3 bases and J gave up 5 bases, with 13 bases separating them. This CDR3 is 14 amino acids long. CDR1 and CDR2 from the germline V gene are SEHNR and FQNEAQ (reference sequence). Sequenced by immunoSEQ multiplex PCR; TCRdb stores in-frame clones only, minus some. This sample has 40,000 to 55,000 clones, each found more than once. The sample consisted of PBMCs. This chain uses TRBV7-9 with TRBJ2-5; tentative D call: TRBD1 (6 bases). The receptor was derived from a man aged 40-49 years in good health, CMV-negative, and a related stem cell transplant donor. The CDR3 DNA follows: TGTGCCAGCAGCTTGGCCCTTAGGGGGGAGACCCAGTACTTC. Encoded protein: CASSLALRGETQYF.